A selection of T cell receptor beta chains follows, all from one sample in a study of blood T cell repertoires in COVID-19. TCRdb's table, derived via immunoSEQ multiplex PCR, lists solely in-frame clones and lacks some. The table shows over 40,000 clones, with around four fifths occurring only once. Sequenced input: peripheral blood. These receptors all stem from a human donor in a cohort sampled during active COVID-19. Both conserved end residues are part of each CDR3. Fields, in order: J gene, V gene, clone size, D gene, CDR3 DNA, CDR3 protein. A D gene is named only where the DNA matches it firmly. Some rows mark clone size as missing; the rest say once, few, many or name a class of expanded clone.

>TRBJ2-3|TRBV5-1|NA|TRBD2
TGCGCCAGCAGCTTGGCGAGCGGGAGGCGCACAGATACGCAGTATTTT
CASSLASGRRTDTQYF
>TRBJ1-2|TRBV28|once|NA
TGTGCCAGCAGAACCGGGAACTCGCGAGGCTACACCTTC
CASRTGNSRGYTF
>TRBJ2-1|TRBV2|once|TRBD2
TGTGCCAGCAGTGAATGGCTAGCGGGGGGTGAGCAGTTCTTC
CASSEWLAGGEQFF
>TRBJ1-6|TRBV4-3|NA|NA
TGCGCCAGCAGCCTAACAGGGTCTAGTTCACCCCTCCACTTT
CASSLTGSSSPLHF
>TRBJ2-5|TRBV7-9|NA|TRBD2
TGTGCCAGCAGACCGGGGGGAGCTGGGGAGACCCAGTACTTC
CASRPGGAGETQYF
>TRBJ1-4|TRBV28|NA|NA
TGTGCCAGCAGTTCCCCGTGGGAGGGTAATGAAAAACTGTTTTTT
CASSSPWEGNEKLFF
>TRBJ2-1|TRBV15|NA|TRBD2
TGTGCCACCAGCAGAGATCCGGGGACTAGCGGGAGTTGGGGGTTGAACAATGAGCAGTTCTTC
CATSRDPGTSGSWGLNNEQFF
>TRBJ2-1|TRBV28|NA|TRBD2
TGTGCCAGCAGTCCGGGAGGGGGCTCCTACAATGAGCAGTTCTTC
CASSPGGGSYNEQFF
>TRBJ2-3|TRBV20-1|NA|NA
TGCAGTAGCGAGAGCACAGATACGCAGTATTTT
CSSESTDTQYF
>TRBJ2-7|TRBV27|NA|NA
TGTGCCAGCAGAGGCGGGCCCTACGAGCAGTACTTC
CASRGGPYEQYF
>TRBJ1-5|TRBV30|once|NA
TGTGCCTGGATGTCACAGGGAAGCAATCAGCCCCAGCATTTT
CAWMSQGSNQPQHF
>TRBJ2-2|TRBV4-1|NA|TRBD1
TGCGCCAGCAGCCCCGGGTGGACAGGGGCTCCCGGGGAGCTGTTTTTT
CASSPGWTGAPGELFF
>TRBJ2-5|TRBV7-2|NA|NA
TGTGCCAGCAGCCCCGGGGAGACCCAGTACTTC
CASSPGETQYF
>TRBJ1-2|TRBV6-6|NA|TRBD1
TGTGCCAGCAGTGGATCCTCCGGGACAGGCCGCTTCTATGGCTACACCTTC
CASSGSSGTGRFYGYTF
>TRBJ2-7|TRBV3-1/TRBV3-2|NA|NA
TGTGCCAGCAGCCAAGTTAATGGGGCACCAGATTCCTGCGAGCAGTACTTC
CASSQVNGAPDSCEQYF
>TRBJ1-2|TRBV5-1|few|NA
TGCGCCAGCAGCTTCAGCGGATATGGCTACACCTTC
CASSFSGYGYTF
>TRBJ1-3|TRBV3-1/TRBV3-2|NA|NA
TGTGCCAGCAGCCCCACATCCGGGGGGGGAAACACCATATATTTT
CASSPTSGGGNTIYF
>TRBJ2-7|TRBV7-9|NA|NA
TGTGCCAGCAGCTTAGGAGGGTTGGTCTACGAGCAGTACTTC
CASSLGGLVYEQYF
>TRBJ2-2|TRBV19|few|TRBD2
TGTGCCAGTAGTAGAACCGGGACTAGCGGGAGTCTGATGACCGGGGAGCTGTTTTTT
CASSRTGTSGSLMTGELFF
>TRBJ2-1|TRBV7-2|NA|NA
TGTGCCAGCAGCTTTGGGAGGGGGGCTGAGCAGTTCTTC
CASSFGRGAEQFF